This T cell receptor (beta chain) was captured by sequencing in a study of T cells after yellow fever vaccination. Unmatched junction bases numbered 6, after V lost 0 bases and J lost 2 bases. Germline V gives CDR1 SQVTM, CDR2 ANQGSEA. CDR3 length equals 15 residues. TCRdb redid the calling of the 5' RACE reads with MiXCR, one entry per CDR3 protein. The sample carries over 300,000 distinct CDR3 sequences, 4.1% recorded once. This clonotype has ten or more counts. This chain connects TRBV29-1 to TRBJ2-5, with TRBD2 matching over 7 bases. The sequence was collected from a man between 18 and 35 years old who received the YFV17D yellow fever vaccine. Specimen: PBMCs, collected 5 days after the yellow fever booster vaccination. The CDR3 DNA is TGCAGCGTTGAAGAAGGGCGGGGGAATCAAGAGACCCAGTACTTC. Protein sequence: CSVEEGRGNQETQYF.